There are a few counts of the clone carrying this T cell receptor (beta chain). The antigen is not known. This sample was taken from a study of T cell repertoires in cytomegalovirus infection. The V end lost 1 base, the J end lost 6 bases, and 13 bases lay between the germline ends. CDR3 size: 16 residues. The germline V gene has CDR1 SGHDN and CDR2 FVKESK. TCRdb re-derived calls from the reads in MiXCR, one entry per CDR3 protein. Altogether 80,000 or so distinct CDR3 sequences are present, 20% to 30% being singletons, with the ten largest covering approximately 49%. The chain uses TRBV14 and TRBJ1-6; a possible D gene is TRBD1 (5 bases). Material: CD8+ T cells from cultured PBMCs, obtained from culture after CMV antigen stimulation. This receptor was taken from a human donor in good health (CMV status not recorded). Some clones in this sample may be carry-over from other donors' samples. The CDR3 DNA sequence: TGTGCCAGCAGCCAAGGTTCAGGGTTGACTAATTCACCCCTCCACTTT. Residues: CASSQGSGLTNSPLHF.